This T cell receptor (beta chain) is from a study of CD8+CD57+ T cells in acquired aplastic anemia. Study at large: CD4+ and CD8+ cells, once sorted, gave DNA averaging roughly 3 ug.

Investigators profiled TCR beta VDJ and CDR3 from genomic DNA template. TCRdb passed the reads through MiXCR, listing each CDR3 protein once. In the table there are more than 250,000 distinct CDR3 sequences, 65% to 90% of which are singletons. The CDR3 spans 15 residues. Trimming took 7 bases from V and 15 from J, leaving 29 bases between them. The germline gives CDR1 SNHLY, CDR2 FYNNEI. Patients included in sequencing had previously demonstrated CD8+CD57+ cell expansion by flow cytometry. Each patient carried a diagnosis of severe acquired aplastic anemia. This clonotype was seen a single time. The chain uses TRBV2 and TRBJ2-3, with TRBD1 as a possible D gene (6 bases). The sequence came from a human donor with aplastic anemia. Specimen: sorted CD4+, CD8+, or CD8+CD57+ T cells (not recorded which) from PBMCs. The CDR3 region is CASTLQGASPVKHYF. In nucleotides, the CDR3 is TGTGCCAGCACTCTACAGGGTGCTAGCCCAGTCAAGCATTATTTT.